The present T cell receptor beta chain was sequenced within a study of blood T cell repertoires in COVID-19. Study context: The analysed material was cDNA or gDNA that came from T cells, B-cell-depleted T cells, or PBMCs.

As processed by the authors: The authors estimated nucleated cell counts from reference gene primer amplification. Produced via immunoSEQ multiplex PCR; TCRdb's table is partial and in-frame only. The D gene and trimming were derived from the DNA, and the V and J assignments and clone size from that table. The sample lists about 80,000 clones, over 75% occurring once. Sequencing was done on a sample of peripheral blood. The source is a man of 80 years or more with acute or convalescent COVID-19.

This CDR3 reads CASSLALAIDTQYF. The CDR3 DNA is TGTGCCAGCAGCTTAGCCCTAGCGATAGATACGCAGTATTTT. The chain links TRBV11-2 to TRBJ2-3, with D maybe TRBD2 (6 bases). Trimming cost V 1 base and J 5 bases, with 10 bases left between them. Germline V CDR1 and CDR2: SGHAT, FQNNGV. This CDR3 is 14 amino acids long.